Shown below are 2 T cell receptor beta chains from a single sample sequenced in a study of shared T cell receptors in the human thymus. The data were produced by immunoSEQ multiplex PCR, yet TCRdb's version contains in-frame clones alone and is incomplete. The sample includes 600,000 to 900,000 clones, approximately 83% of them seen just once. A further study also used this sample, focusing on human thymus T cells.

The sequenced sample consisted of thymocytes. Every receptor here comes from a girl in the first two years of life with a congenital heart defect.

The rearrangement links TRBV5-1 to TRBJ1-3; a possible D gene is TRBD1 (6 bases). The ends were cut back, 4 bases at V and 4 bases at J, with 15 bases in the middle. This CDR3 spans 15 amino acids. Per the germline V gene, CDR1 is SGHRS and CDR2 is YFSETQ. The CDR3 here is CASSRGGAGGNTIYF. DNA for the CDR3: TGCGCCAGCAGCCGAGGGGGTGCAGGGGGAAACACCATATATTTT.

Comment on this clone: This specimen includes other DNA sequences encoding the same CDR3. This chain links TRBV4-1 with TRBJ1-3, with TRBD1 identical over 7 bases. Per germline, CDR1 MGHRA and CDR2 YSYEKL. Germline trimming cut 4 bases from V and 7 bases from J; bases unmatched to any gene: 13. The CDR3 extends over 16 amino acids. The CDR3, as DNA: TGCGCCAGCAGCCCCACTCCAGGGGGGTTGGGGAACACCATATATTTT. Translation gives CASSPTPGGLGNTIYF.